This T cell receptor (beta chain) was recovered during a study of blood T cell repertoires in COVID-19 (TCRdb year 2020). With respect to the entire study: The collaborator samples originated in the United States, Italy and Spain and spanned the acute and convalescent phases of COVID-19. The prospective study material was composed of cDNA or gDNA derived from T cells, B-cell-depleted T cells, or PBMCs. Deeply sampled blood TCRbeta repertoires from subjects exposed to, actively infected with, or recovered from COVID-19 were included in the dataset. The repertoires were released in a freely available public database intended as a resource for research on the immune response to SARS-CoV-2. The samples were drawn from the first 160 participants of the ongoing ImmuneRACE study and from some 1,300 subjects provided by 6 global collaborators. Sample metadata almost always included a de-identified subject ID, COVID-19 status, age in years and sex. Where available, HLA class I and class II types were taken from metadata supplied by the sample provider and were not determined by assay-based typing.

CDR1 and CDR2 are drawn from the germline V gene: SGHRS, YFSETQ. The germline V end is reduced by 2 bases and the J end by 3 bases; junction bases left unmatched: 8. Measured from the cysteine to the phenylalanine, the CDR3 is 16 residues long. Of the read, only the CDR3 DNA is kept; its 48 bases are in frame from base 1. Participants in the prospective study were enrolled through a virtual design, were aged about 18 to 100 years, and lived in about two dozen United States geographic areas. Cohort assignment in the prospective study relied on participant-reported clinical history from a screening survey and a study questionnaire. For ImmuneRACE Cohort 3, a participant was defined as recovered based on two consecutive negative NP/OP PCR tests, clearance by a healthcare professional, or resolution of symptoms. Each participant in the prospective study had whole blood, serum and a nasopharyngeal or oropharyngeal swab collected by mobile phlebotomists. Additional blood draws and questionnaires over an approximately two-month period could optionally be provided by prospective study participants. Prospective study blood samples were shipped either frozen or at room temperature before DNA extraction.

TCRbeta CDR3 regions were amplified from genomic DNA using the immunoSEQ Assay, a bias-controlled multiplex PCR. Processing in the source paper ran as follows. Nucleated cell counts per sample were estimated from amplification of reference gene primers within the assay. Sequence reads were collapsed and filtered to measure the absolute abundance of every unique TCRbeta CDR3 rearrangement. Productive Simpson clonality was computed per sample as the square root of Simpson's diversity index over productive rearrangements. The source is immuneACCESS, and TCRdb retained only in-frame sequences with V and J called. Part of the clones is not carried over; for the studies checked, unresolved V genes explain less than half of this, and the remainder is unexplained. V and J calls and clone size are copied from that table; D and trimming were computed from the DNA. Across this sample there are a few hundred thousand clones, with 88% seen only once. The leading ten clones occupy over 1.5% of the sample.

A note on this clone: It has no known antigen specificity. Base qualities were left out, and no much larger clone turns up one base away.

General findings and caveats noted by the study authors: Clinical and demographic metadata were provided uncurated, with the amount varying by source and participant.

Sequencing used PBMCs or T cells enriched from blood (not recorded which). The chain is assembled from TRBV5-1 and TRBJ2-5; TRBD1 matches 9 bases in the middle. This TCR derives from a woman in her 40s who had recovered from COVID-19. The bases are TGCGCCAGCAGCTTTATGGGCCGACAGGGGGAAGAGACCCAGTACTTC. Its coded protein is CASSFMGRQGEETQYF.